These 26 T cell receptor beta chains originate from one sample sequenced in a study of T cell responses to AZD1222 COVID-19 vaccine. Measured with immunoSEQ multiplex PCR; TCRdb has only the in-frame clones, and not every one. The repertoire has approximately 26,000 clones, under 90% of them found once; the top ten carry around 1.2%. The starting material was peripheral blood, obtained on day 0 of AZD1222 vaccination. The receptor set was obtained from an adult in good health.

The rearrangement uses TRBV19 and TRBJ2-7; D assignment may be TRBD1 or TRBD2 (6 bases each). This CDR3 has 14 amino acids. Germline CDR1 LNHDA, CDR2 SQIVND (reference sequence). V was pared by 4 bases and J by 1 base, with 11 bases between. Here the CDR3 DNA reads TGTGCCAGTAGTAGGGGGGCAAATTCCTACGAGCAGTACTTC. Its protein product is CASSRGANSYEQYF.

This chain's CDR3 is CASSLSHQPQHF. CDR3 bases: TGTGCCAGCAGTTTATCCCATCAGCCCCAGCATTTT. The rearrangement joins TRBV28 to TRBJ1-5; D gene ambiguous. Germline V lookup: CDR1 MDHEN, CDR2 SYDVKM. The CDR3 runs 12 residues. Trimming removed 1 base from V and 5 bases from J, with 3 bases in between.

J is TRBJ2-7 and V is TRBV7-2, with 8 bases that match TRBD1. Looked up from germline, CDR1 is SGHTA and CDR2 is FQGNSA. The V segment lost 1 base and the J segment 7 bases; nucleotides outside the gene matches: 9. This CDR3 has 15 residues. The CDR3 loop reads CASSLDWTGPWEQYF. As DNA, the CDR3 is TGTGCCAGCAGCTTAGATTGGACAGGGCCCTGGGAGCAGTACTTC.

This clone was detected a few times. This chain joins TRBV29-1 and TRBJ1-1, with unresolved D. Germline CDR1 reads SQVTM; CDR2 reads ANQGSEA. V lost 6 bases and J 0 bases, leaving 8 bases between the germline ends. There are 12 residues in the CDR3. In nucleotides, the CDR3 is TGCAGCGTACGACGAGTGAACACTGAAGCTTTCTTT. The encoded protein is CSVRRVNTEAFF.

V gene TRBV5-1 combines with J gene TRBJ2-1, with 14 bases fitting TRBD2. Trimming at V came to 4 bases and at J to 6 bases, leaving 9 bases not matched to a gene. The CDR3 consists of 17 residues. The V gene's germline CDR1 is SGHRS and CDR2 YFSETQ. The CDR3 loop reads CASSLRTSGGPGNEQFF. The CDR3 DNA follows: TGCGCCAGCAGCCTAAGGACTAGCGGGGGGCCGGGCAATGAGCAGTTCTTC.

This CDR3 reads CASSYLLPGTSGRAHNEQFF. CDR3 sequence (DNA): TGTGCCAGCAGTTACTTACTACCGGGGACTAGCGGGAGGGCCCACAATGAGCAGTTCTTC. The chain has TRBV6-2 or TRBV6-3 and TRBJ2-1, with 16 bases that match TRBD2. The trim removed 1 base at V and 5 bases at J, leaving 11 bases unmatched. This CDR3 is 20 amino acids long. Germline V gene lookup returns CDR1 MNHEY and CDR2 SVGEGT.

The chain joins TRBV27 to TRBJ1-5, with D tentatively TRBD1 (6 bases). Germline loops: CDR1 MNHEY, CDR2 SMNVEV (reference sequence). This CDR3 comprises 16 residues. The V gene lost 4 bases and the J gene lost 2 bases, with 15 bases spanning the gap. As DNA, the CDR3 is TGTGCCAGCAGTTCCCAGTACAGGGATGGCAATCAGCCCCAGCATTTT. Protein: CASSSQYRDGNQPQHF.

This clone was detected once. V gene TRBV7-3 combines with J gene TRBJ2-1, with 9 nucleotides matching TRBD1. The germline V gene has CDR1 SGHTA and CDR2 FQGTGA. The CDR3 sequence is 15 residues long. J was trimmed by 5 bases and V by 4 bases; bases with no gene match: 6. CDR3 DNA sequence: TGTGCCAGCAGCTGGGGGACAGGGACCCACAATGAGCAGTTCTTC. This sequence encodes CASSWGTGTHNEQFF.

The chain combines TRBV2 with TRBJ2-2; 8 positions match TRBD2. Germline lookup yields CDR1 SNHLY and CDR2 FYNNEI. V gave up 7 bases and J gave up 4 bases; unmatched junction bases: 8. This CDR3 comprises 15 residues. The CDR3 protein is CASNRLAGSTGELFF. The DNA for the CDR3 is TGTGCCAGCAATAGATTAGCGGGAAGCACCGGGGAGCTGTTTTTT.

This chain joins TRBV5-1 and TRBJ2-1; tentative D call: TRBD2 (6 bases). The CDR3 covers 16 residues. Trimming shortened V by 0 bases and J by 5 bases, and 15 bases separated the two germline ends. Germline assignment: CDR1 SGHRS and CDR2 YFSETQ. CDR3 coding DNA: TGCGCCAGCAGCTTGGGAGGGGCGGGAAACCACAATGAGCAGTTCTTC. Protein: CASSLGGAGNHNEQFF.

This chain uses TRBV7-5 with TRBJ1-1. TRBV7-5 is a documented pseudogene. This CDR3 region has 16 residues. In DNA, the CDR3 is TGTGCCAGAAGCTTAGAATTTCGGGGGGCTTACACTGAAGCTTTCTTT. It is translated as CARSLEFRGAYTEAFF.

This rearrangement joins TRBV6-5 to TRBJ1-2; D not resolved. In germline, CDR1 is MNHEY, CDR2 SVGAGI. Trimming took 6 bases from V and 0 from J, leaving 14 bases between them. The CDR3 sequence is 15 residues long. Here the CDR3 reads CASRLALGTNYGYTF. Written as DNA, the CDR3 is TGTGCCAGCAGACTCGCTTTGGGAACTAACTATGGCTACACCTTC.

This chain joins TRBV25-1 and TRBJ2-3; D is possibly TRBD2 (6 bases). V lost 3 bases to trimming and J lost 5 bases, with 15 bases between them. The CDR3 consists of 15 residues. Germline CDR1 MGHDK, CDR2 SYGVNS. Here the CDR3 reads CASSEGTMGGDTQYF. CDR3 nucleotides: TGTGCCAGCAGTGAGGGGACCATGGGGGGAGATACGCAGTATTTT.

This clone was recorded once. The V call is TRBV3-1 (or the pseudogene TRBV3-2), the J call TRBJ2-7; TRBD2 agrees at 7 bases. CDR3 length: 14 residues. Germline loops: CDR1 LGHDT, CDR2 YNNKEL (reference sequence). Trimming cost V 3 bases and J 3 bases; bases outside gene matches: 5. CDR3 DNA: TGTGCCAGCAGCCATGCGGGAGCGTACTACGAGCAGTACTTC. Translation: CASSHAGAYYEQYF.

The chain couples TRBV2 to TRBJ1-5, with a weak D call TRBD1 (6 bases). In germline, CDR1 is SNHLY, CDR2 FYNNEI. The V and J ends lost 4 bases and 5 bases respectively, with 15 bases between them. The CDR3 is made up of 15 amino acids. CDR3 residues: CASSVLRGGDQPQHF. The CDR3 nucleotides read TGTGCCAGCAGTGTTCTTCGAGGGGGGGATCAGCCCCAGCATTTT.

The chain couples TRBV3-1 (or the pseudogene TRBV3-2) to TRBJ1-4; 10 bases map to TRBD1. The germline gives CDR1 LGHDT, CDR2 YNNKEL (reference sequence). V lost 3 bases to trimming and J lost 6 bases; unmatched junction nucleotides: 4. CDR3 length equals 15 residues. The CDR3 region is CASSQRDRGDEKLFF. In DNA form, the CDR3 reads TGTGCCAGCAGCCAGAGGGACAGGGGTGATGAAAAACTGTTTTTT.

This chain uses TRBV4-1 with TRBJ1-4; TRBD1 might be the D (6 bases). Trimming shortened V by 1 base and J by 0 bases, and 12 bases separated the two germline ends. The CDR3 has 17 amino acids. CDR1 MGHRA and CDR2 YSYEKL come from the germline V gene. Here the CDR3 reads CASSQGGTRATNEKLFF. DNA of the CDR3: TGCGCCAGCAGCCAAGGCGGGACACGGGCAACTAATGAAAAACTGTTTTTT.

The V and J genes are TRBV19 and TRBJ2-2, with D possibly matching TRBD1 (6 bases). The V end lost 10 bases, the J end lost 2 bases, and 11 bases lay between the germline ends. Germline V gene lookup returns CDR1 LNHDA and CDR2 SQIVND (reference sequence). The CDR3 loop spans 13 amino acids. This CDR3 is CATGQLNTGELFF. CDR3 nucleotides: TGTGCCACCGGACAGTTAAACACCGGGGAGCTGTTTTTT.

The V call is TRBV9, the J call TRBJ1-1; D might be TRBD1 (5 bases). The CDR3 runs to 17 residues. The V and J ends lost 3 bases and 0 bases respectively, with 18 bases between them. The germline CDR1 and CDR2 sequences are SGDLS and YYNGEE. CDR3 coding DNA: TGTGCCAGCAGCGCCTATCTAACCGGGACGTTGAACACTGAAGCTTTCTTT. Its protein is CASSAYLTGTLNTEAFF.

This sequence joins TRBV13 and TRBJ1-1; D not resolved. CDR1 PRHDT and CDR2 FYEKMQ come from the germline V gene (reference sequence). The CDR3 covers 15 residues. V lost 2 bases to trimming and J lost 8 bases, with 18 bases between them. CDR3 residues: CASSLPAGPPYEAFF. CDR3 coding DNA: TGTGCCAGCAGCTTACCGGCAGGCCCGCCCTACGAAGCTTTCTTT.

The CDR3: CASTVRDAYKPTEAFF. CDR3 coding DNA: TGTGCCAGCACCGTCCGGGACGCTTACAAACCCACTGAAGCTTTCTTT. V gene TRBV28 combines with J gene TRBJ1-1; tentative D call: TRBD1 (5 bases). The V end lost 7 bases, the J end lost 4 bases, and 22 bases lay between the germline ends. CDR1 and CDR2 from the germline V gene are MDHEN and SYDVKM. The length of the CDR3 is 16 residues.

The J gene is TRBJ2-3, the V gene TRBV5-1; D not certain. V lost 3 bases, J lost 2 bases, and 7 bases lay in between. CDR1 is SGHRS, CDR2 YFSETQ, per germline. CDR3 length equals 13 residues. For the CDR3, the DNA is TGCGCCAGCAGCTCCGGGTCCACAGATACGCAGTATTTT. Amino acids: CASSSGSTDTQYF.

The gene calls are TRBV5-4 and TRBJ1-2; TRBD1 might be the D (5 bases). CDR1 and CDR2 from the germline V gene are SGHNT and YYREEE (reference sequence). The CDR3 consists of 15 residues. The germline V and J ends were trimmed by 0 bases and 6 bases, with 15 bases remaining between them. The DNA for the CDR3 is TGTGCCAGCAGCTTGGGCGTCCAGGGTGGGAATGGCTACACCTTC. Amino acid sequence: CASSLGVQGGNGYTF.

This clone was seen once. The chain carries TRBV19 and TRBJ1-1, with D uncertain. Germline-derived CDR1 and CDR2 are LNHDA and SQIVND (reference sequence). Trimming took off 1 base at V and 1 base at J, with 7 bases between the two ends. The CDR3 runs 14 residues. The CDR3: CASSIVFGNTEAFF. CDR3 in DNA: TGTGCCAGTAGTATAGTGTTTGGGAACACTGAAGCTTTCTTT. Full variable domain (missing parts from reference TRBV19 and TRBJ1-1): DGGITQSPKYLFRKEGQNVTLSCEQNLNHDAMYWYRQDPGQGLRLIYYSQIVNDFQKGDIAEGYSVSREKKESFPLTVTSAQKNPTAFYLCASSIVFGNTEAFFGQGTRLTVV.

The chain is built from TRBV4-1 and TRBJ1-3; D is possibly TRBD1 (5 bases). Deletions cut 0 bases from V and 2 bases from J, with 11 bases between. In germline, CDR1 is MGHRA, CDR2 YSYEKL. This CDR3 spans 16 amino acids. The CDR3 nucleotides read TGCGCCAGCAGCCAAGAAGGAGGGGAGGCTGGAAACACCATATATTTT. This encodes CASSQEGGEAGNTIYF.

CDR3 DNA: TGTGCCAGCAGGCTTCTATGGGCTAGGGCCACAGATACGCAGTATTTT. Translating it yields CASRLLWARATDTQYF. This chain joins TRBV11-2 and TRBJ2-3; unclear D gene. From germline, CDR1 is SGHAT and CDR2 FQNNGV. CDR3 length: 16 residues. Trimming took 6 bases from V and 2 from J, leaving 18 bases between them.